A selection of T cell receptor beta chains follows, all from one sample in a study of early T cells in non-severe SARS-CoV-2 infection. TCRdb ran MiXCR on the 5' RACE reads and lists one entry per CDR3 protein. The sample has approximately 70,000 distinct CDR3 sequences, about 9.4% seen once. Sequencing used whole blood, obtained at baseline. The receptors here all came from an adult who was a healthcare worker with PCR-confirmed SARS-CoV-2 infection or an uninfected control (not recorded which). The CDR3 runs from the conserved cysteine through the conserved F or W.

>TRBV2|TRBJ1-5
CATGVGSATSNQPQHF
>TRBV19|TRBJ1-5
CASSISSQNQPQHF
>TRBV20-1|TRBJ2-3
CSARGWTAGAADTQYF
>TRBV7-9|TRBJ2-7
CASSLTAYEQYF
>TRBV18|TRBJ1-2
CASSPPVRGPDGYTF
>TRBV30|TRBJ1-4
CAWSQRRVDEKLFF
>TRBV2|TRBJ1-2
CASGTDLNYGYTF
>TRBV30|TRBJ2-5
CAWSWSGGETQYF
>TRBV10-3|TRBJ1-6
CAISQQGNSPLHF
>TRBV12-3/TRBV12-4|TRBJ1-5
CASSLLGSNQPQHF
>TRBV20-1|TRBJ2-7
CSALSRAREQYF
>TRBV12-3/TRBV12-4|TRBJ2-7
CASSSRPPRQGLDEQYF
>TRBV2|TRBJ1-5
CASRPVYSNQPQHF
>TRBV7-3|TRBJ2-1
CASSFSGGANEQFF
>TRBV18|TRBJ1-4
CASSPQGLNEKLFF
>TRBV27|TRBJ2-7
CASSLSIGDRGYEQYF
>TRBV18|TRBJ1-1
CASSPQGQNTEAFF
>TRBV28|TRBJ2-1
CASSLNEQFF
>TRBV24-1|TRBJ2-3
CATSDPTGQMTDTQYF
>TRBV18|TRBJ2-5
CASSPGPLEVAQYF
>TRBV5-4|TRBJ2-7
CASSLAGQPTYEQYF
>TRBV10-2|TRBJ2-7
CASSETGVGSYEQYF
>TRBV2|TRBJ1-5
CASKPDRSNQPQHF
>TRBV4-3|TRBJ1-6
CASSQEGTGTNSPLHF
>TRBV7-6|TRBJ2-1
CASSLVRANEQFF
>TRBV12-5|TRBJ2-1
CASEGPSYNEQFF
>TRBV11-3|TRBJ2-1
CASSLVQGTSGDPLLEQFF
>TRBV7-9|TRBJ2-1
CASSLALGLSNEQFF
>TRBV7-2|TRBJ2-1
CASSYRDPSYNEQFF
>TRBV9|TRBJ2-1
CASSVGGTGLDEQFF
>TRBV20-1|TRBJ1-3
CSAYTGGNTIYF
>TRBV12-3/TRBV12-4|TRBJ1-4
CASSPGAGYATNEKLFF
>TRBV5-5|TRBJ2-7
CASSFTPGVSRAEQYF
>TRBV7-3|TRBJ2-7
CASSFAGGSYEQYF
>TRBV7-2|TRBJ1-1
CASSLGGALETEAFF
>TRBV19|TRBJ1-2
CASSIQGLDGYTF
>TRBV3-1|TRBJ1-4
CASSHRGRLEKLFF
>TRBV7-8|TRBJ2-6
CASSRAVGPSGANVLTF
>TRBV6-5|TRBJ1-1
CASSYGQGTLNTEAFF
>TRBV10-2|TRBJ2-7
CASSYVDHYEQYF
>TRBV12-3/TRBV12-4|TRBJ1-1
CASSRSSMNTEAFF
>TRBV5-1|TRBJ1-6
CASSQPDGTANSPLHF
>TRBV12-3/TRBV12-4|TRBJ2-3
CASSSFQGPLTDTQYF
>TRBV12-5|TRBJ2-7
CASGLSNEQYF
>TRBV30|TRBJ1-1
CAWRTEMYTEAFF
>TRBV5-6|TRBJ1-6
CASSAVGGIYNSPLHF
>TRBV7-9|TRBJ1-6
CASSLVAGAGQGNSPLHF
>TRBV11-2|TRBJ1-6
CASRGDRGNSPLHF
>TRBV9|TRBJ2-7
CASSATPAYSPPYEQYF
>TRBV11-2|TRBJ2-3
CASSLQLGDTQYF
>TRBV20-1|TRBJ2-7
CSAKRLAGGSSYEQYF
>TRBV3-1|TRBJ2-4
CASSQDLAGGNIQYF
>TRBV5-1|TRBJ2-7
CASSMTGTSGEQYF
>TRBV5-1|TRBJ1-3
CASSLVAGGSGNTIYF
>TRBV5-1|TRBJ1-2
CASLQGRGRVYGYTF
>TRBV7-2|TRBJ1-1
CASSRDLNTEAFF
>TRBV6-6|TRBJ1-5
CASSATGGNQPQHF
>TRBV19|TRBJ2-7
CASSKTGVGEQYF
>TRBV20-1|TRBJ1-1
CSARDWPATEAFF